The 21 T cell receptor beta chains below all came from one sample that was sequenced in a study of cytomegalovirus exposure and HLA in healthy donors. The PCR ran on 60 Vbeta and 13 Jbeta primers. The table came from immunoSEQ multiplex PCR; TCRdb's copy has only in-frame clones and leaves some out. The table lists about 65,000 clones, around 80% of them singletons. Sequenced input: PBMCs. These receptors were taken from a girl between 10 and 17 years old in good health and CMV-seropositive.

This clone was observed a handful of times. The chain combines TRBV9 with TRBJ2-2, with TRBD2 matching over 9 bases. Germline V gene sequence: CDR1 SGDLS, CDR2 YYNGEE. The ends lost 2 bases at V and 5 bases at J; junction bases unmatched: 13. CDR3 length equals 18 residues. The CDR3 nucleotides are TGTGCCAGCAGCGTCTTAGGGACGGGACTAGCACCAACCGGGGAGCTGTTTTTT. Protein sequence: CASSVLGTGLAPTGELFF.

Written as DNA, the CDR3 is TGTGCCAGCAGTATATCCTCTGGGGCCAACGTCCTGACTTTC. Encoded protein: CASSISSGANVLTF. The V call is TRBV2, the J call TRBJ2-6; D remains unclear. V shed 5 bases and J shed 0 bases, with 5 bases lying between them. There are 14 residues in the CDR3. Germline V gene data show CDR1 as SNHLY and CDR2 as FYNNEI.

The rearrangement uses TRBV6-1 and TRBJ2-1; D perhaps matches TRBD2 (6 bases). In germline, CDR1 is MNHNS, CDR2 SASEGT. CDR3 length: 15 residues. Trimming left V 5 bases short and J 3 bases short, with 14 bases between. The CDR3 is CASSTQRAYYNEQFF. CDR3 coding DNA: TGTGCCAGCAGTACCCAGCGGGCTTACTACAATGAGCAGTTCTTC.

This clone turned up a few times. In DNA, the CDR3 is TGTGCCAGTTTTACCCTATCGGGGGAACGCTCCTACAATGAGCAGTTCTTC. It codes for CASFTLSGERSYNEQFF. V and J are TRBV28 and TRBJ2-1, with D possibly TRBD2 on 6 matching bases. The CDR3 is 17 amino acids. Trimming left V 9 bases short and J 0 bases short, with 21 bases between. Germline V gives CDR1 MDHEN, CDR2 SYDVKM.

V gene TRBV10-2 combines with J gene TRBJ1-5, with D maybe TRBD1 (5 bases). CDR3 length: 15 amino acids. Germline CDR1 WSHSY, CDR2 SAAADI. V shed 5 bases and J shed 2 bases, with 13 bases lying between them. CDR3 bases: TGCGCCAGCAGTTCCCGGGACTCAGGCAATCAGCCCCAGCATTTT. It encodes CASSSRDSGNQPQHF.

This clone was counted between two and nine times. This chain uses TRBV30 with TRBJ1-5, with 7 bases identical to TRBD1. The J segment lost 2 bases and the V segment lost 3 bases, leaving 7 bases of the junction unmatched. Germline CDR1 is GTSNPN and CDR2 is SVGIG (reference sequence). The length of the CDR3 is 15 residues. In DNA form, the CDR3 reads TGTGCCTGGAGCCTGACAGGGAAGCGCAATCAGCCCCAGCATTTT. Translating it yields CAWSLTGKRNQPQHF.

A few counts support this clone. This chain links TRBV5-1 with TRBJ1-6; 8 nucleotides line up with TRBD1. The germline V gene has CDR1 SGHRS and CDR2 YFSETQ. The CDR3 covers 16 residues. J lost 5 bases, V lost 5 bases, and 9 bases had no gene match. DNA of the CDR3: TGCGCCAGCAGTTACAAACGGGACAGGAATAATTCACCCCTCCACTTT. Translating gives CASSYKRDRNNSPLHF.

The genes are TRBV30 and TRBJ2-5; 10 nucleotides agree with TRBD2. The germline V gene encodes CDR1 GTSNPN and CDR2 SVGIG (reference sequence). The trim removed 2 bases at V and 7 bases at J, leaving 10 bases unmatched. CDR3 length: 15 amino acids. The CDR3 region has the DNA TGTGCCTGGAGTAGGGCTAGCGGGAGTCGTTGGACCCAGTACTTC. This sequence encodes CAWSRASGSRWTQYF.

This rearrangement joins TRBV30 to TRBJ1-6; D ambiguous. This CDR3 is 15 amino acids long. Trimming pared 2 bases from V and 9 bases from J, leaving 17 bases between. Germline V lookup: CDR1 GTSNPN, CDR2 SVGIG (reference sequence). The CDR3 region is CAWSPLRGRSSPLHF. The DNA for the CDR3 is TGTGCCTGGAGTCCTCTTAGAGGGCGGTCTTCACCCCTCCACTTT.

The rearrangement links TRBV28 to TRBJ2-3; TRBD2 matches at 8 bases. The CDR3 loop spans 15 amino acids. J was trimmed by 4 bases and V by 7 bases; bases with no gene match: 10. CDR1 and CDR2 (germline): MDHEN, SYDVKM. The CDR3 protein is CASTRGGRIADTQYF. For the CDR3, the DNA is TGTGCCAGCACGCGTGGCGGGAGGATAGCAGATACGCAGTATTTT.

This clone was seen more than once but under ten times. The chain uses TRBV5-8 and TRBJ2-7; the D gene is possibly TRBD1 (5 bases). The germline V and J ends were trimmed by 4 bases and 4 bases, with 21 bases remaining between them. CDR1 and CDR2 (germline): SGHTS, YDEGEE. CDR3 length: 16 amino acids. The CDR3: CASSRVRAGWMYEQYF. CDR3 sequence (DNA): TGTGCCAGCAGCCGTGTCAGGGCAGGGTGGATGTACGAGCAGTACTTC.

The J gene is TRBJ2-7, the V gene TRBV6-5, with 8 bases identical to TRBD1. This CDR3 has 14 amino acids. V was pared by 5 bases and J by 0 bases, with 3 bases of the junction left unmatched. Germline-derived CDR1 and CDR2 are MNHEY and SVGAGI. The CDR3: CASSRTGSSYEQYF. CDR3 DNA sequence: TGTGCCAGCAGTAGGACAGGGAGCTCCTACGAGCAGTACTTC.

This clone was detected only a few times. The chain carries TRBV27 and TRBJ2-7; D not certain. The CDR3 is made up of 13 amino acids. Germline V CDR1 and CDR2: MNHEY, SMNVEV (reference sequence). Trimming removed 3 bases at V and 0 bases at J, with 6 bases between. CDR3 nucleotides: TGTGCCAGCAGTTTCCGGAGCTCCTACGAGCAGTACTTC. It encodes CASSFRSSYEQYF.

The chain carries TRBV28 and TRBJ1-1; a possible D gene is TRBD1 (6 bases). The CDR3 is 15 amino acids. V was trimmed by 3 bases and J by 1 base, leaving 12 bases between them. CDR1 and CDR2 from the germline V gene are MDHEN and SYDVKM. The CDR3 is CASSFPGGQNTEAFF. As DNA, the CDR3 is TGTGCCAGCAGTTTTCCGGGGGGACAGAACACTGAAGCTTTCTTT.

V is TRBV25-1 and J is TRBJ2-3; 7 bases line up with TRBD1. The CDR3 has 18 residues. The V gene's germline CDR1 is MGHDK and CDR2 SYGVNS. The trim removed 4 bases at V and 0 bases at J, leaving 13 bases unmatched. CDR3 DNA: TGTGCCAGCAGTGGACAGGGCATGAGCGGAGTAAGCACAGATACGCAGTATTTT. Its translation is CASSGQGMSGVSTDTQYF.

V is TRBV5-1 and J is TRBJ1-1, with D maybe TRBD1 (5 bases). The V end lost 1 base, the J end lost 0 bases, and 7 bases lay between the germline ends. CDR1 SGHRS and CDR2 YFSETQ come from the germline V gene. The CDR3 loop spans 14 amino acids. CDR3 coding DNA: TGCGCCAGCAGCTTGAGACAGATGAACACTGAAGCTTTCTTT. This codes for CASSLRQMNTEAFF.

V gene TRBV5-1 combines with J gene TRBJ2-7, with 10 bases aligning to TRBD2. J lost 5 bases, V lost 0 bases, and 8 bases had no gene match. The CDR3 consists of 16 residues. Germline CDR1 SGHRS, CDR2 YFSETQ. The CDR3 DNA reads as TGCGCCAGCAGCTTGGCCCTTTATCTAGCGGGAGACGAGCAGTACTTC. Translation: CASSLALYLAGDEQYF.

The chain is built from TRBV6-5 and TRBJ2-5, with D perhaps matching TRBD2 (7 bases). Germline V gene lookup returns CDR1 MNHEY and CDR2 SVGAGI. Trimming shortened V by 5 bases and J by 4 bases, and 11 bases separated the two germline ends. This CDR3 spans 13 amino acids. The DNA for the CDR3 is TGTGCCAGCAGTGAAGGGGGGGGAGAGACCCAGTACTTC. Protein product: CASSEGGGETQYF.

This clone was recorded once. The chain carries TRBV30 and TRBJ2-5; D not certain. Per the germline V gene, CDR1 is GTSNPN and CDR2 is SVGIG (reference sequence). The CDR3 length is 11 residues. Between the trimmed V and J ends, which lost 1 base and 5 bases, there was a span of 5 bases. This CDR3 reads CAWSAGETQYF. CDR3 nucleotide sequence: TGTGCCTGGAGTGCCGGGGAGACCCAGTACTTC.

For the CDR3, the DNA is TGCGCCAGCAGCCAAGCGGGGGGGCCCTACGAGCAGTACTTC. Residues: CASSQAGGPYEQYF. The V gene is TRBV4-1, the J gene TRBJ2-7, with TRBD2 matching 8 bases. The CDR3 totals 14 residues. Germline V CDR1 and CDR2: MGHRA, YSYEKL. V dropped 1 base and J dropped 2; count of bases not matched to a gene: 1.

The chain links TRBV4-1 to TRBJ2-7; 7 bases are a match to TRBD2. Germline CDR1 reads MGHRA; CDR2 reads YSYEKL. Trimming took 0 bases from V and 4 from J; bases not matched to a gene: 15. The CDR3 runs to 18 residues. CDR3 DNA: TGCGCCAGCAGCCAAGAGGGGGGAGGGTATAGAGTTTCATACGAGCAGTACTTC. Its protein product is CASSQEGGGYRVSYEQYF.